The T cell receptor beta chain under discussion was sequenced for a study of cytotoxic CD8 clonotypes in ibrutinib-treated CLL. Across the study: Researchers reported 11 relapsed/refractory and 15 treatment-naive patients, 17 of them IGHV unmutated. Responses: approximately 25 partial, 2 complete; after median about 68 months, about 15 stayed remitted, some 12 progressed. Response samples came after a median around twelve months of treatment, range 6 to 36.

Concerning this clone itself: Antigen: not known.

The table came from immunoSEQ multiplex PCR; TCRdb's copy has only in-frame clones and leaves some out. The sample yields approximately 53,000 clones, roughly 83% seen once. Study-wide findings and caveats: Progressing patients had sampling times that differed from those of sustained-remission patients.

The V gene end was trimmed by 0 bases and the J gene end by 7 bases; junction bases not matched to a gene: 7. This CDR3 is 17 amino acids long. This sequence was found in a human donor with chronic lymphocytic leukemia. The chain joins TRBV5-3 to TRBJ2-1; 13 bases are shared with TRBD2. TRBV5-3 is assigned to the ORF class and has an uncertain function. The specimen was PBMCs, collected after 24 months of ibrutinib treatment. The CDR3 DNA is TGTGCCAGAAGCTTGGGGAGACTAGCGGGAGGAGGTAATGAGCAGTTCTTC. Translated: CARSLGRLAGGGNEQFF.